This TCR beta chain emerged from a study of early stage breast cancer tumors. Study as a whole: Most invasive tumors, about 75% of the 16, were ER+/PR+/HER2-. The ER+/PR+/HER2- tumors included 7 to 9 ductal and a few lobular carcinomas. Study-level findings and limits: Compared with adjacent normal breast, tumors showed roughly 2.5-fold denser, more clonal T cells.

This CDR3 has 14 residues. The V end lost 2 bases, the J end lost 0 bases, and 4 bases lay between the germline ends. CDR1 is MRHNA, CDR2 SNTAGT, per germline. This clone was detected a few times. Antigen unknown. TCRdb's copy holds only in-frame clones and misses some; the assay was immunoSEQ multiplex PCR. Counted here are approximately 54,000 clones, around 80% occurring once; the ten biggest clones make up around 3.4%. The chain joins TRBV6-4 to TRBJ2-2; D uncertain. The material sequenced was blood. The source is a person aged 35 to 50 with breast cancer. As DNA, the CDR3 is TGTGCCAGCAGTGACGGGACGAACACCGGGGAGCTGTTTTTT. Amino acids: CASSDGTNTGELFF.